The T cell receptor (beta chain) under discussion was sequenced for a study of beta chain features in type 1 diabetes. In the study overall: Over all samples combined, fewer than 130,000,000 sorted cells were examined. Broader study findings: Among type 1 diabetes patients, VDJ junctions had fewer insertions and more deletions. Patients with Type 1 diabetes showed moderately but significantly shorter TCRB CDR3s in all four CD4+ subsets.

The sequenced template was cDNA made from the entire isolated RNA. TCRdb's copy holds only in-frame clones and misses some; the assay was immunoSEQ multiplex PCR. In the table there are under 400,000 clones, approximately 15% of which are singletons. Comment on this clone: Its antigen is unidentified.

V was clipped by 7 bases and J by 7 bases; unmatched bases: 9. The CDR3 has 14 amino acids. Germline V gene lookup returns CDR1 MNHNY and CDR2 SVGAGI (reference sequence). This receptor was obtained from a man aged 30 to 45 in good health. Sequencing was performed on central memory CD4+ T cells from blood. The chain recombines TRBV6-6 with TRBJ2-5; TRBD1 agrees at 10 bases. The CDR3 DNA reads TGTGCCAGCACCCTGACAGGGGGCGCGAGGACCCAGTACTTC. It codes for CASTLTGGARTQYF.